Sequencing of this T cell receptor (beta chain) was carried out in a study of cytomegalovirus exposure and HLA in healthy donors. Study-wide points: The authors judged a highly shared variant cluster likely a sequencing artifact. Previously analyzed data showed that most TCR beta V segments were productive at a frequency of about 90% or about 30%. Rates of TCR association differed by HLA locus in a later analysis, with DRB1 highest and HLA-C lowest.

As concerns this clone: Its target is unknown.

Per germline, CDR1 KGHSH and CDR2 LQKENI. Losses at the gene ends were 2 bases for V and 1 base for J; bases not matched to a gene: 8. CDR3 length equals 16 residues. Amplification used 60 Vbeta primers and 13 Jbeta primers. Only in-frame clones appear in the TCRdb table, and some are missing; sequencing was by immunoSEQ multiplex PCR. The sample totals roughly 100,000 clones. This clonotype was obtained from a man in his fifties in good health and CMV-seropositive. The chain couples TRBV18 to TRBJ2-7, with TRBD2 matching over 7 bases. Sequences were obtained from PBMCs. CDR3 in DNA: TGTGCCAGCTCACCATGGGGCGGGAGTCGGTCCTACGAGCAGTACTTC. It specifies CASSPWGGSRSYEQYF.